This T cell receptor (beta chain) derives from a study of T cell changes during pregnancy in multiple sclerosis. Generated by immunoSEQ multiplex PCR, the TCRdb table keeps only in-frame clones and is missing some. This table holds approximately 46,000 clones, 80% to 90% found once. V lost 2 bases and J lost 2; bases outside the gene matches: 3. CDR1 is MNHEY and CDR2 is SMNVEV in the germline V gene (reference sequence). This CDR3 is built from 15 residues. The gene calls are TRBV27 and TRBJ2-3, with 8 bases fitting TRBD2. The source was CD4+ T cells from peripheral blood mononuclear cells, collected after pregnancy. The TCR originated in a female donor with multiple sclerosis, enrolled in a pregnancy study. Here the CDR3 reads CASSLISGITDTQYF. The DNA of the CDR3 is TGTGCCAGCAGTTTAATTAGCGGGATCACAGATACGCAGTATTTT.